This TCR beta chain is from a study of T-cell reconstitution after alpha-beta-depleted transplantation in children. Trimming took 6 bases from V and 7 from J, leaving 13 bases between them. The CDR3 consists of 12 residues. Germline CDR1 MNHNS, CDR2 SASEGT. This clonotype was observed many times. Molecular barcoding with unique molecular identifiers was used for the TCRbeta library. Via MiXCR, TCRdb re-called the PCR reads, giving one row per CDR3 protein. The table has 200,000 to 250,000 distinct CDR3 sequences, around 11% seen once; the top ten hold roughly 2.6%. The receptor comes from a human donor who donated a stem cell graft to a child with acute lymphoblastic leukemia. The chain has TRBV6-1 and TRBJ2-7; D gene uncertain. The sequencing here drew on PBMCs from the stem cell graft donor, taken from the stem cell graft. CDR3 DNA sequence: TGTGCCAGCAGCCGGGTTTCCTCGGAGCAGTACTTC. Residues: CASSRVSSEQYF.